These T cell receptor beta chains were read from a single sample in a study of spatial heterogeneity in lung cancer. TCRdb reprocessed the 5' RACE reads with MiXCR, giving one entry per CDR3 protein. The table shows roughly 10,000 distinct CDR3 sequences, with approximately 8.7% occurring only once. Sequenced here: lung tumor tissue, sampled at surgery. These receptors were taken from a female donor with early-stage non-small cell lung cancer. Each CDR3 is given with its conserved first and last residue. D genes are given only for firm matches. Not all rows give a size; the values are once, few, many and, for expanded clones, a class.

v_call: TRBV24-1
d_call: .
clone_size: many
j_call: TRBJ2-3
cdr3_aa: CATSEGVGPDTQYF
cdr3_nt: TGTGCCACCAGTGAAGGGGTAGGGCCAGATACGCAGTATTTT

v_call: TRBV27
d_call: .
clone_size: .
j_call: TRBJ2-7
cdr3_aa: CASSFPYEQYF
cdr3_nt: TGTGCCAGCAGTTTCCCCTACGAGCAGTACTTC

v_call: TRBV10-1
d_call: TRBD1
clone_size: many
j_call: TRBJ1-2
cdr3_aa: CASSGFPDRGRGNYGYTF
cdr3_nt: TGCGCCAGCAGTGGGTTCCCGGACAGGGGCCGGGGTAACTATGGCTACACCTTC

v_call: TRBV20-1
d_call: TRBD1
clone_size: medium-sized
j_call: TRBJ1-5
cdr3_aa: CSARPPGQGFEQPQHF
cdr3_nt: TGCAGTGCTAGACCCCCGGGACAGGGTTTTGAGCAGCCCCAGCATTTT

v_call: TRBV15
d_call: TRBD1
clone_size: many
j_call: TRBJ1-4
cdr3_aa: CATSPGQGNEKLFF
cdr3_nt: TGTGCCACCAGCCCGGGACAGGGGAATGAAAAACTGTTTTTT

v_call: TRBV7-9
d_call: .
clone_size: many
j_call: TRBJ2-1
cdr3_aa: CASSLAGQQGEQFF
cdr3_nt: TGTGCCAGCAGCTTAGCGGGTCAGCAAGGTGAGCAGTTCTTC

v_call: TRBV7-2
d_call: TRBD1
clone_size: many
j_call: TRBJ1-5
cdr3_aa: CASRLTGVNQPQHF
cdr3_nt: TGTGCCAGCAGGCTGACAGGGGTAAATCAGCCCCAGCATTTT

v_call: TRBV12-3/TRBV12-4
d_call: .
clone_size: few
j_call: TRBJ2-5
cdr3_aa: CASTRGTGREGQYF
cdr3_nt: TGTGCCAGCACCCGGGGGACAGGGCGGGAGGGCCAGTACTTC

v_call: TRBV4-1
d_call: TRBD2
clone_size: many
j_call: TRBJ2-1
cdr3_aa: CASSNRDSRLAGPYNEQFF
cdr3_nt: TGCGCCAGCAGCAACCGGGACAGTCGACTAGCGGGGCCCTACAATGAGCAGTTCTTC

v_call: TRBV30
d_call: TRBD1
clone_size: many
j_call: TRBJ1-1
cdr3_aa: CAWRRQGRGDTEAFF
cdr3_nt: TGTGCCTGGAGGAGACAGGGAAGAGGTGACACTGAAGCTTTCTTT

v_call: TRBV6-4
d_call: .
clone_size: many
j_call: TRBJ1-3
cdr3_aa: CASRRAAGAGNTIYF
cdr3_nt: TGTGCCAGCAGGCGGGCCGCCGGGGCGGGAAACACCATATATTTT

v_call: TRBV20-1
d_call: .
clone_size: medium-sized
j_call: TRBJ2-2
cdr3_aa: CSARDAANPTGELFF
cdr3_nt: TGCAGTGCTAGAGATGCGGCGAATCCCACCGGGGAGCTGTTTTTT

v_call: TRBV20-1
d_call: .
clone_size: many
j_call: TRBJ1-4
cdr3_aa: CSAPGEDNEKLFF
cdr3_nt: TGCAGTGCACCCGGCGAGGATAATGAAAAACTGTTTTTT

v_call: TRBV2
d_call: .
clone_size: many
j_call: TRBJ2-1
cdr3_aa: CASRDYNEQFF
cdr3_nt: TGTGCCAGCAGGGATTACAATGAGCAGTTCTTC

v_call: TRBV20-1
d_call: TRBD1
clone_size: many
j_call: TRBJ1-6
cdr3_aa: CSASPRQGGNSPLHF
cdr3_nt: TGCAGTGCTAGTCCCCGACAGGGGGGTAATTCACCCCTCCACTTT

v_call: TRBV15
d_call: .
clone_size: few
j_call: TRBJ2-1
cdr3_aa: CATSRSLAEQFF
cdr3_nt: TGTGCCACCAGCAGATCCTTAGCGGAGCAGTTCTTC

v_call: TRBV5-1
d_call: .
clone_size: many
j_call: TRBJ1-1
cdr3_aa: CASSPGTTNTEAFF
cdr3_nt: TGCGCCAGCAGCCCCGGGACTACGAACACTGAAGCTTTCTTT

v_call: TRBV11-2
d_call: TRBD1
clone_size: many
j_call: TRBJ2-3
cdr3_aa: CASSTTGADTQYF
cdr3_nt: TGTGCCAGCAGCACAACAGGGGCAGATACGCAGTATTTT

v_call: TRBV4-2
d_call: TRBD1
clone_size: few
j_call: TRBJ2-3
cdr3_aa: CASSQDGTGTDTQYF
cdr3_nt: TGTGCCAGCAGCCAAGATGGGACAGGGACAGATACGCAGTATTTT